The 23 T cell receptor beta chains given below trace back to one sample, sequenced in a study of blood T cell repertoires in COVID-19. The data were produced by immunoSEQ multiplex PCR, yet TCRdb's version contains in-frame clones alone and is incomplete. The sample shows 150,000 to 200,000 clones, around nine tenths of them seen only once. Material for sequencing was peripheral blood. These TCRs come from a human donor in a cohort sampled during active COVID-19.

CDR3 loop: CARSQLPGQGKGYF. The CDR3 nucleotides are TGTGCCAGAAGCCAACTGCCGGGACAGGGAAAGGGGTACTTC. The chain is built from TRBV5-3 and TRBJ2-7; 9 bases match TRBD1. TRBV5-3 is designated an ORF whose function remains uncertain. CDR3 size: 14 residues. Trimming took 4 bases from V and 12 from J; bases not matched to a gene: 14.

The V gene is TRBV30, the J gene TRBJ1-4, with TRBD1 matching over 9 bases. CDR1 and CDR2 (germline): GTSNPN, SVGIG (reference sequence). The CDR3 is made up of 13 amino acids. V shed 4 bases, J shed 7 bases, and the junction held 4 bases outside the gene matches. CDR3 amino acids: CAWTGTGFEKLFF. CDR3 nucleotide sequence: TGTGCCTGGACCGGGACAGGGTTTGAAAAACTGTTTTTT.

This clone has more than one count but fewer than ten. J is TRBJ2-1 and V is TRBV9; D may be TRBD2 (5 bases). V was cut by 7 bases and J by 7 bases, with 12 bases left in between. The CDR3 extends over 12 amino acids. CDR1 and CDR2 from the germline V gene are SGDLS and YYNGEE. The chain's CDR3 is CASGPLANEQFF. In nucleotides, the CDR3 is TGTGCCAGCGGTCCTCTAGCTAATGAGCAGTTCTTC. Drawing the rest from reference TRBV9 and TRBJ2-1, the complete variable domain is DSGVTQTPKHLITATGQRVTLRCSPRSGDLSVYWYQQSLDQGLQFLIQYYNGEERAKGNILERFSAQQFPDLHSELNLSSLELGDSALYFCASGPLANEQFFGPGTRLTVL.

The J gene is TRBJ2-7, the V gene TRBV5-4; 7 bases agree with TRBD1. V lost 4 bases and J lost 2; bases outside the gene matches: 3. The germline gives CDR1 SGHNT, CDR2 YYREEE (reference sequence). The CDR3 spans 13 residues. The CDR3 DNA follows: TGTGCCAGCAGCCGGGACAGACCCTACGAGCAGTACTTC. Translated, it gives CASSRDRPYEQYF.

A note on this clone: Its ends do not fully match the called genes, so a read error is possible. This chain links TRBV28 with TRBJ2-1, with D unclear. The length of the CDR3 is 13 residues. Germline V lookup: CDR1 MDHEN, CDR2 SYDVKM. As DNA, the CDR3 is TGTGCCAGCAGCCCGGCCCGGTCCCAGGCCTGGATCTTC. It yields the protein CASSPARSQAWIF.

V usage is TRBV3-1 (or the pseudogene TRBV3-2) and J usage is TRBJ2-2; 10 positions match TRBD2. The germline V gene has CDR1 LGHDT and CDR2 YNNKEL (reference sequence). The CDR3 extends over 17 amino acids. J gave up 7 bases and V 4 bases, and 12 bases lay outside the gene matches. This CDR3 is CASSRREGLAGVGELFF. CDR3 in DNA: TGTGCCAGCAGCCGCAGAGAAGGCCTAGCGGGAGTCGGGGAGCTGTTTTTT.

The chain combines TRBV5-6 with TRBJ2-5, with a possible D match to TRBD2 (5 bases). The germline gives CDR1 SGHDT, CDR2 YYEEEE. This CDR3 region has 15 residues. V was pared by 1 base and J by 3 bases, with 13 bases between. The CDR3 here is CASSLYSGREETQYF. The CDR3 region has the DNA TGTGCCAGCAGCTTGTACAGCGGCCGGGAAGAGACCCAGTACTTC.

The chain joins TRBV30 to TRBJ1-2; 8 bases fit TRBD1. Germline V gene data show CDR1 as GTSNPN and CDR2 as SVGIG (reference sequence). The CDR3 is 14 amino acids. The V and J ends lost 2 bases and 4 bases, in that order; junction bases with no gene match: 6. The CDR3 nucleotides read TGTGCCTGGAGTCTCGACAGGGGAACCTATGGCTACACCTTC. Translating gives CAWSLDRGTYGYTF.

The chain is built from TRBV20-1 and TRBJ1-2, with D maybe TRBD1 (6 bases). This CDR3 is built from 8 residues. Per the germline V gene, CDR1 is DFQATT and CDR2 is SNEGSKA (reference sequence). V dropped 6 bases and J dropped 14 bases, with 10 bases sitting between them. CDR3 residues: CSAGDKTF. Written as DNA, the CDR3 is TGCAGTGCAGGGGACAAAACCTTC.

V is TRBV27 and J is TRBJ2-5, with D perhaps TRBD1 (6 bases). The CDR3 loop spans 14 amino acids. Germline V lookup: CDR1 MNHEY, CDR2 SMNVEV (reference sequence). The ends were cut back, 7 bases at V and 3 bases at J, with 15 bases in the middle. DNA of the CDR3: TGTGCCAGCATGGGGGCGGCAGGAAAAGAGACCCAGTACTTC. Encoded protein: CASMGAAGKETQYF.

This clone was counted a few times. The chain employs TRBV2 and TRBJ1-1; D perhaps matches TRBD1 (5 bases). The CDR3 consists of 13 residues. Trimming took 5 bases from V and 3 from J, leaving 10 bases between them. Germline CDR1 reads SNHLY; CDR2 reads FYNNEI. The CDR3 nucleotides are TGTGCCAGCAGTTCATCAGGGTACACTGAAGCTTTCTTT. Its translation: CASSSSGYTEAFF.

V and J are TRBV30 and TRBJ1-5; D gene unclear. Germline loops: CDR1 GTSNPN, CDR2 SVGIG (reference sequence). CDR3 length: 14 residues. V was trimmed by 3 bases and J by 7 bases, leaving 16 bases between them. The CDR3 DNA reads TGTGCCTGGAGCCTTCCGGTTGCGCGGCAGCCCCAGCATTTT. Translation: CAWSLPVARQPQHF.

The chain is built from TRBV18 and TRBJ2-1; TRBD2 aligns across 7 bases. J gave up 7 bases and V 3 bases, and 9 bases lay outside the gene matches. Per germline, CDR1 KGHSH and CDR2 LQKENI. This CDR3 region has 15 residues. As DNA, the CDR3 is TGTGCCAGCTCACCGATATTAGCGGGCAGGAATGAGCAGTTCTTC. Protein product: CASSPILAGRNEQFF.

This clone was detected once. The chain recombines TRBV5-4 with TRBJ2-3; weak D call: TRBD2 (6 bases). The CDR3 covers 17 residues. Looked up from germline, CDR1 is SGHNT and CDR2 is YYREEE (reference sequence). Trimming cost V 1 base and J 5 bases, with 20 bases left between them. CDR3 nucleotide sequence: TGTGCCAGCAGCTTGCCTTCAGGAGGCATGGGGGGAGATACGCAGTATTTT. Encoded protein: CASSLPSGGMGGDTQYF. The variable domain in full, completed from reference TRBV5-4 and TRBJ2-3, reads ETGVTQSPTHLIKTRGQQVTLRCSSQSGHNTVSWYQQALGQGPQFIFQYYREEENGRGNFPPRFSGLQFPNYSSELNVNALELDDSALYLCASSLPSGGMGGDTQYFGPGTRLTVL.

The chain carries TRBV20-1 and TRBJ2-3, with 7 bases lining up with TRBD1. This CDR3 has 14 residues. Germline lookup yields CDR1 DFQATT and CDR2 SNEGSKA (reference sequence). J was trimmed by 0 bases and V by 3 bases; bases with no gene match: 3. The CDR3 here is CSASVGGSTDTQYF. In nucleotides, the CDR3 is TGCAGTGCTAGTGTAGGGGGCAGCACAGATACGCAGTATTTT.

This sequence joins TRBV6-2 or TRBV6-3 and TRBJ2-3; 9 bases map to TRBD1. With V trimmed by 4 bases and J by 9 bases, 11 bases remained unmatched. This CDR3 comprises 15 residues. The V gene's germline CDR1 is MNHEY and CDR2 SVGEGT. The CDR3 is CASSSTGTGRETQYF. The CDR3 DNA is TGTGCCAGCAGTTCCACCGGGACAGGGAGAGAAACGCAGTATTTT.

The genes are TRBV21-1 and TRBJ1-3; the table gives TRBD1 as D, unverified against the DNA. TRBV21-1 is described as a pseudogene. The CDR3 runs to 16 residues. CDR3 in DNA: TGTGCCAGCAGCAAAGAGGGACAGGGGACTGGAAACACCATATATTTT. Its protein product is CASSKEGQGTGNTIYF.

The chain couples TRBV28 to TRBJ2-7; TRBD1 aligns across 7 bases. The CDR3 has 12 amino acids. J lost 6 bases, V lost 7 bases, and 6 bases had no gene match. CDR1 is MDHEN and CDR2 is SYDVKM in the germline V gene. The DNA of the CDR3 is TGTGCCAGCACTCAGGGGGTGGCCGAGCAGTACTTC. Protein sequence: CASTQGVAEQYF.

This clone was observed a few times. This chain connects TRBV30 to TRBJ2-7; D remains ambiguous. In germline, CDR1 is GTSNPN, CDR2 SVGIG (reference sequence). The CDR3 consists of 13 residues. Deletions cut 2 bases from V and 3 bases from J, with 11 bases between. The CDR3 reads CAWSLERDYEQYF. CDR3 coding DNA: TGTGCCTGGAGTTTGGAGAGAGACTACGAGCAGTACTTC.

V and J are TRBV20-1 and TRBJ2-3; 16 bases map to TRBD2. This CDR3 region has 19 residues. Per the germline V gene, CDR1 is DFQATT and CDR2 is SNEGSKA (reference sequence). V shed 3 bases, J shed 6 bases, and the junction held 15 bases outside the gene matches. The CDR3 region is CSASPVPGLAGGPEDTQYF. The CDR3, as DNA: TGCAGTGCTAGTCCTGTCCCGGGACTAGCGGGGGGGCCGGAGGATACGCAGTATTTT.

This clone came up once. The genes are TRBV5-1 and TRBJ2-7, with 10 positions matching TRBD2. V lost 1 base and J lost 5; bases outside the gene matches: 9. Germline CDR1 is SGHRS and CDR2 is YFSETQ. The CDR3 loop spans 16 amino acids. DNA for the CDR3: TGCGCCAGCAGCTTGAGGGGGGGACTAGCGAGTGACGAGCAGTACTTC. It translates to CASSLRGGLASDEQYF.

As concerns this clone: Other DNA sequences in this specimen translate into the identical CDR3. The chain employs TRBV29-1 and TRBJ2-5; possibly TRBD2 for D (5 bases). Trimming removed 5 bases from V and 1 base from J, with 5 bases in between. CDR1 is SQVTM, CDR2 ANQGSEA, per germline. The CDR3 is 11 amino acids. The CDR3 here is CSVRGQETQYF. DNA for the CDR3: TGCAGCGTTCGGGGCCAAGAGACCCAGTACTTC.

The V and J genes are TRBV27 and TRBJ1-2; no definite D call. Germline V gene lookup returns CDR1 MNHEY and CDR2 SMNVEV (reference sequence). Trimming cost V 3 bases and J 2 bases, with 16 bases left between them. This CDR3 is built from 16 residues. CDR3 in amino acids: CASSLTRAGPNYGYTF. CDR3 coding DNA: TGTGCCAGCAGTTTGACCCGTGCTGGGCCGAACTATGGCTACACCTTC.